This TCR beta chain was captured by sequencing in a study of CD8 T cells in ankylosing spondylitis. It was by quantitative 5'-RACE with molecular barcodes that TCR beta libraries were made. From the 5' RACE reads, TCRdb called clonotypes with MiXCR, one entry per CDR3 protein. The sample holds fewer than 200,000 distinct CDR3 sequences, around a sixth seen once. In germline, CDR1 is SQVTM, CDR2 ANQGSEA. Trimming left V 6 bases short and J 3 bases short, with 16 bases between. The CDR3 has 14 amino acids. The gene calls are TRBV29-1 and TRBJ2-3; a weak D match, TRBD2 (6 bases). The TCR originated in a male donor aged 10-29 years with ankylosing spondylitis or in good health (not recorded which). The sequenced sample consisted of blood, either unsorted or a sorted T cell fraction (not recorded which). Here the CDR3 reads CSVAPGLRTDTQYF. CDR3 DNA sequence: TGCAGCGTCGCACCGGGACTGAGGACAGATACGCAGTATTTT.